This T cell receptor (beta chain) was documented in a study of T cells in Graves' hyperthyroidism and ophthalmopathy (dated by TCRdb to about 2019). Study-wide context: Peripheral blood was sampled at the time of initial diagnosis, prior to any treatment. TCR V-J signatures able to tell the groups apart were searched for in a discovery cohort of 90 to 100 patients, of whom around 43 had Graves' ophthalmopathy and around 58 had stable Graves' hyperthyroidism. An independent validation cohort of around 19 hyperthyroidism patients and approximately 15 patients who later progressed to ophthalmopathy tested prospective prediction of ophthalmopathy. For training and testing, the 100 or so patients in the discovery cohort were randomly divided in a 7:3 ratio. In about 6 Graves' hyperthyroidism patients, the study also compared T-cell repertoires from thyroid tissue with T-cell repertoires from blood. Following sampling, methimazole starting at 30 mg daily was given to hyperthyroidism patients, and high-dose intravenous methylprednisolone was given to ophthalmopathy patients. The paper reports TCR Vbeta CDR3 sequencing of approximately 140 peripheral blood samples: 40 or so ophthalmopathy, roughly 74 hyperthyroidism and around 17 progressor patients. General study outcomes and caveats: In validation, progression to ophthalmopathy was predicted by the model with 65% to 71% sensitivity and 72% to 85% specificity, a median of about 6 months before onset. A model built on a 13 V-J signature distinguished ophthalmopathy from stable hyperthyroidism, reaching around 88% sensitivity and around 81% specificity in cross-validation and 80%/75% in testing. Sample size was not statistically predetermined, and blinding of investigators to group allocation was not performed. Most expanded thyroid clonotypes (frequency above 0.001) were also detected in blood, suggesting blood repertoires may reflect thyroid immune responses.

TCR beta CDR3 regions were amplified from RNA transcripts. A first-round RT-PCR of the TCR CDR3 used the HTBI primer set with the Qiagen OneStep RT-PCR kit. A second multiplex PCR round built the libraries, followed by size selection and purification. Sequencing of the libraries was done on an Illumina HiSeq2000 using paired-end 100 bp reads. The paper's processing steps were these. SOAPnuke was used to process the raw data, removing reads that contained adapters or uncalled bases, had a mean Phred below 15, or lacked an exact match to the constant primer or identifier. COPE v1.2.5 was used to merge the high-quality paired reads, and each unique nucleotide sequence was defined as a clonotype. Clonotypes were aligned to IMGT TRBV, TRBD and TRBJ reference segments using MiTCR v1.1. Only V-J combinations with frequency above 0.0001, covering 98% to 99.2% of repertoires, were analysed. A TCS score was defined as the ratio of F50 (clonal expansion) to E x V (chaos), with BLOSUM62-based TCRdist applied between CDR3 peptides within each V-J. Welch's t-statistics and random forest reduced around 520 V-J features to about 12, which were used in a naive Bayes classifier (R e1071). The Morisita-Horn index was used to measure how similar the thyroid and blood repertoires were. The raw public data were reprocessed by TCRdb itself: fastp quality trimming at Q25, MiXCR clonotype calling, in-frame beta chains only. Identical CDR3 proteins give one entry, which carries the most common genes and DNA. Clone size and V and J calls follow TCRdb, not the original study. The sample records hundreds of thousands of distinct CDR3 sequences, 38% of which are singletons. The top ten clones comprise 8.9% of the sample.

Of note for this clonotype: Its cognate antigen has yet to be identified. It has no much larger one-base neighbor in the sample; base qualities were not kept.

Based on the germline V gene (reference sequence), the CDR1 and CDR2 sequences are LNHNV and YYDKDF. V is cut by 0 bases and J by 5 bases, and the space between the germline ends is 13 bases. The CDR3 sequence holds 15 residues, the cysteine and phenylalanine included. Only CDR3 DNA remains: 45 bases, in frame from the first base. Graves' hyperthyroidism was defined as stable when no progression to ophthalmopathy occurred over 18 months of follow-up. Hyperthyroidism patients were newly diagnosed, with disease duration under 2 months, and aged 18 to 65 years. Patients with uncontrolled infections, other autoimmune diseases, pregnancy or lactation were excluded. Diagnoses were established on the basis of clinical symptoms, serum thyroxine and TRAb, thyroid ultrasound, and orbital computed tomography. Ficoll-Paque density gradient centrifugation was used to isolate PBMCs from 10 ml of fresh peripheral blood. Total RNA was extracted using Trizol reagent, and RNA quality was assessed on an Agilent 2100 Bioanalyzer.

The sequence came from a man younger than 30 with Graves' hyperthyroidism. Sequenced material: blood. This sequence uses TRBV15 and TRBJ2-5; the D gene could be either TRBD1 or TRBD2, each agreeing at 6 bases. Here is the DNA: TGTGCCACCAGCAGAGATCCCCGGGGGCGCGAGACCCAGTACTTC. It specifies CATSRDPRGRETQYF.